The 9 T cell receptor beta chains below were found in one sample sequenced in a study of CXCR3-negative and CXCR3-positive naive CD8 T cells. Researchers prepared the TRB cDNA libraries using 5' RACE with UMI labels. One entry per CDR3 protein, without DNA, is what TCRdb gives after re-calling the 5' RACE reads. This table lists some 140,000 distinct CDR3 sequences. Study outcomes and limitations: Researchers report that CXCR3-positive naive cells carry more hydrophobic TRB CDR3s than CXCR3-negative naive cells.

Antigens for these TCRs are unknown. The sample was naive CXCR3+ CD8+ T cells from blood. Subset denoted: CD45RO-CCR7+CD27+CD95- naive CD8+ T cells expressing CXCR3 (TNR3+). The receptors were sampled from a human donor in good health. Some clones in this sample may be carry-over from other donors' samples.

The gene calls are TRBV5-1 and TRBJ2-7. CDR3 length equals 15 residues. Germline values: CDR1 SGHRS, CDR2 YFSETQ. The CDR3 region is CASNLDSYSSYEQYF.

The J gene is TRBJ2-7, the V gene TRBV7-8; no DNA is available, so the TRBD2 call from TCRdb remains unchecked. The germline V gene encodes CDR1 SGHVS and CDR2 FQNEAQ. This CDR3 contains 15 residues. The CDR3 protein is CASSLPSGRASEQYF.

This rearrangement joins TRBV14 to TRBJ2-5; checking the TCRdb D call of TRBD2 is not possible without DNA. Germline CDR1 SGHDN, CDR2 FVKESK. The CDR3 is 16 amino acids. The CDR3 is CASSQDPSGRTGTQYF.

The chain uses TRBV5-4 and TRBJ2-1; TCRdb gives TRBD2 as the D gene, but with no DNA this cannot be confirmed. The CDR3 spans 13 residues. CDR1 SGHNT and CDR2 YYREEE come from the germline V gene (reference sequence). This chain's CDR3 is CASSFRAGNEQFF. The full variable domain, in which reference TRBV5-4 and TRBJ2-1 provide the parts outside the CDR3, is ETGVTQSPTHLIKTRGQQVTLRCSSQSGHNTVSWYQQALGQGPQFIFQYYREEENGRGNFPPRFSGLQFPNYSSELNVNALELDDSALYLCASSFRAGNEQFFGPGTRLTVL.

J is TRBJ2-1 and V is TRBV13; TCRdb's D call of TRBD2 is untestable without DNA. Germline values: CDR1 PRHDT, CDR2 FYEKMQ (reference sequence). The CDR3 is made up of 17 amino acids. CDR3 residues: CASSGSGTSGSPHEQFF.

This chain joins TRBV3-1 and TRBJ1-2; TCRdb reports TRBD1, a call that lacks DNA to check it against. This CDR3 region has 14 residues. Germline V gene sequence: CDR1 LGHDT, CDR2 YNNKEL (reference sequence). CDR3 amino acids: CASSPTGQGYGYTF.

This rearrangement joins TRBV28 to TRBJ1-1; TCRdb picks TRBD1, but there is no DNA to check that call. The CDR3 consists of 17 residues. The germline V gene encodes CDR1 MDHEN and CDR2 SYDVKM. The CDR3 loop reads CASSYFGTGTGNTEAFF.

The rearrangement links TRBV9 to TRBJ2-2; TCRdb's D call, TRBD1, is unchecked because there is no DNA. The CDR3 extends over 16 amino acids. CDR1 SGDLS and CDR2 YYNGEE come from the germline V gene. This chain's CDR3 is CASSGSGAPHTGELFF.

The rearrangement uses TRBV7-6 and TRBJ2-3. The CDR3 is made up of 12 amino acids. Germline-derived CDR1 and CDR2 are SGHVS and FNYEAQ. The CDR3 spells CASSSHTNTQYF. The full variable domain, in which reference TRBV7-6 and TRBJ2-3 provide the parts outside the CDR3, is GAGVSQSPRYKVTKRGQDVALRCDPISGHVSLYWYRQALGQGPEFLTYFNYEAQQDKSGLPNDRFSAERPEGSISTLTIQRTEQRDSAMYRCASSSHTNTQYFGPGTRLTVL.